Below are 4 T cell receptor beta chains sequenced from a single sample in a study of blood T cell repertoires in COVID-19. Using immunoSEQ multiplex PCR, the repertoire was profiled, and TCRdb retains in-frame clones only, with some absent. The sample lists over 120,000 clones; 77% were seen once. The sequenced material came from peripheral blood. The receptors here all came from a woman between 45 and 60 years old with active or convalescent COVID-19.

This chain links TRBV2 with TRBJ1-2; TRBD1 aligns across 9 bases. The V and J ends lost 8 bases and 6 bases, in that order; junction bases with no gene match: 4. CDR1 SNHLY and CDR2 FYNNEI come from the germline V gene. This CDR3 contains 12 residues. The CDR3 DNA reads TGTGCCAGCGATTGGGACAGGGATGGCTACACCTTC. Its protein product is CASDWDRDGYTF. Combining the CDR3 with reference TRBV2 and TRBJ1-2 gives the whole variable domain EPEVTQTPSHQVTQMGQEVILRCVPISNHLYFYWYRQILGQKVEFLVSFYNNEISEKSEIFDDQFSVERPDGSNFTLKIRSTKLEDSAMYFCASDWDRDGYTFGSGTRLTVV.

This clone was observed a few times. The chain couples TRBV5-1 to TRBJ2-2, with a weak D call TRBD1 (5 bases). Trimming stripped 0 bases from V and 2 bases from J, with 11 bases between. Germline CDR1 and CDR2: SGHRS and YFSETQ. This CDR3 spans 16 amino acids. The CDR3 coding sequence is TGCGCCAGCAGCTTGGGTGTGACAGAAAACACCGGGGAGCTGTTTTTT. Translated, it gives CASSLGVTENTGELFF.

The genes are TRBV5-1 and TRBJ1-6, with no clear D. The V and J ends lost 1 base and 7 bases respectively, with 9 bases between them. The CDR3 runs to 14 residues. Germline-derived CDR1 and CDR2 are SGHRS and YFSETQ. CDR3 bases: TGCGCCAGCAGCTTGCAGTTGGAGAATTCACCCCTCCACTTT. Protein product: CASSLQLENSPLHF.

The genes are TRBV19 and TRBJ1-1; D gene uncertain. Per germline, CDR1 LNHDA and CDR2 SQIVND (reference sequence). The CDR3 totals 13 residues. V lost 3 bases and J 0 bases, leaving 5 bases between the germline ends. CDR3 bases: TGTGCCAGTAGTATGTCGGTGAACACTGAAGCTTTCTTT. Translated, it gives CASSMSVNTEAFF.